These T cell receptor beta chains were read from a single sample in a study of post-analysis software for immune sequencing data. TCRdb reprocessed the PCR reads with MiXCR, giving one entry per CDR3 protein. The sample shows around 770,000 distinct CDR3 sequences, under 60% of them seen only once. Source material: blood. The receptors were sampled from a girl aged 10-17 years with multiple sclerosis. CDR3s include the opening cysteine and the closing phenylalanine or tryptophan. Each record gives: J gene, V gene, clone size, D gene, CDR3 DNA, CDR3 protein. The D gene is left open where the match is weak. Not every row has a clone size; where given, it reads once, few, many or a size class.

>TRBJ2-3|TRBV12-3/TRBV12-4|-|TRBD2
TGTGCCAGCAGTCCATCGGGGGGGGTAGATACGCAGTATTTT
CASSPSGGVDTQYF
>TRBJ2-7|TRBV20-1|-|TRBD1
TGCAGTGCTAGCCCTTTTTCGGGACAGGGGATGTACGAGCAGTACTTC
CSASPFSGQGMYEQYF
>TRBJ2-7|TRBV25-1|few|-
TGTGCCAGCAGTGAAGGAGTGACGAGTCGGCAGTACTTC
CASSEGVTSRQYF
>TRBJ2-1|TRBV12-3/TRBV12-4|many|-
TGTGCCAGCAGTTCGCAGAATGAGCAGTTCTTC
CASSSQNEQFF
>TRBJ2-3|TRBV12-3/TRBV12-4|-|TRBD1
TGTGCCAGCAGGGCAGACAGGGGGAGGACAGATACGCAGTATTTT
CASRADRGRTDTQYF
>TRBJ1-5|TRBV12-3/TRBV12-4|-|TRBD1
TGTGCCAGCAGTTTACGGGACAGTATTTCTTCGGCCTCCCAGCCCCAGCATTTT
CASSLRDSISSASQPQHF
>TRBJ2-7|TRBV10-3|few|TRBD2
TGTGCCATCAGTGAAGGACGGGGGGGACGGTACGAGCAGTACTTC
CAISEGRGGRYEQYF
>TRBJ2-7|TRBV28|-|-
TGTGCCAGCACAAGGGCAGTAGACTACGAGCAGTACTTC
CASTRAVDYEQYF
>TRBJ2-7|TRBV6-8|-|TRBD1
TGTGCCAGCAGTTATTCCGGGACAGGGGAGGCCAGCTACGAGCAGTACTTC
CASSYSGTGEASYEQYF
>TRBJ2-7|TRBV24-1|once|-
TGTGCCACCAGTAAGGGGGAGGGCGAGCAGTACTTC
CATSKGEGEQYF
>TRBJ2-3|TRBV15|-|-
TGTGCCACCAGCAGAGATCGGGGGCTTACAGATACGCAGTATTTT
CATSRDRGLTDTQYF
>TRBJ1-2|TRBV12-3/TRBV12-4|-|-
TGTGCCAGCAGTTCCCCTACTGGCAGGGGCCATCGGTACGGCTACACCTTC
CASSSPTGRGHRYGYTF
>TRBJ2-1|TRBV4-3|-|-
TGCGCCAGCAGCCAAGATCGGGGCCCCTGGAGGGATGAGCAGTTCTTC
CASSQDRGPWRDEQFF
>TRBJ2-7|TRBV6-5|-|-
TGTGCCAGCAGTTACGGCAGGTGGACCTACGAGCAGTACTTC
CASSYGRWTYEQYF
>TRBJ2-7|TRBV15|few|-
TGTGCCACCAGCAGGAGCAGGCACTACGAGCAGTACTTC
CATSRSRHYEQYF
>TRBJ2-4|TRBV7-2|few|TRBD2
TGTGCCAGCAGCCCCTTGCGGGAGACCAAAAACATTCAGTACTTC
CASSPLRETKNIQYF
>TRBJ2-5|TRBV30|once|TRBD2
TGTGCCTGGAGCGAACAAAGGACTAGCCGAAGCGAGACCCAGTACTTC
CAWSEQRTSRSETQYF
>TRBJ2-7|TRBV7-8|few|-
TGTGCCAGCAGCTTAGCGGACTCCTTCACCTACGAGCAGTACTTC
CASSLADSFTYEQYF
>TRBJ2-3|TRBV7-9|-|TRBD2
TGTGCCAGCAGCTTAGCCTTGACTAGTCGGGAGGCAGATACGCAGTATTTT
CASSLALTSREADTQYF
>TRBJ2-1|TRBV12-3/TRBV12-4|few|-
TGTGCCGCCGGGGGTGGGGACTACAATGAGCAGTTCTTC
CAAGGGDYNEQFF
>TRBJ2-5|TRBV11-2|once|-
TGTGCCAGCAGTCGAAGGACGGGGTCGGAGACCCAGTACTTC
CASSRRTGSETQYF
>TRBJ1-2|TRBV19|-|-
TGTGCCAGTAGTATAGTGGACTATGGCTACACCTTC
CASSIVDYGYTF
>TRBJ2-1|TRBV12-5|once|-
TGTGCTAGTGGCTTGAAAGTTGGAGCGTACAATGAGCAGTTCTTC
CASGLKVGAYNEQFF
>TRBJ1-2|TRBV12-3/TRBV12-4|-|-
TGTGCCAGCAGCGCCCAAGCCGGCTACACCTTC
CASSAQAGYTF
>TRBJ2-1|TRBV7-9|-|-
TGTGCCAGCAGCTTAGCGGGGACCGGTGAGCAGTTCTTC
CASSLAGTGEQFF
>TRBJ2-1|TRBV6-2/TRBV6-3|few|-
TGTGCCAGCAGTTACCTCCTACTCCCTGCCTCGGTGGGGCATGAGCAGTTCTTC
CASSYLLLPASVGHEQFF
>TRBJ2-1|TRBV10-3|-|TRBD2
TGTGCCATCAGTTATCCTGGGACTAGCGGGAGTTATGAGCAGTTCTTC
CAISYPGTSGSYEQFF
>TRBJ2-1|TRBV20-1|-|TRBD2
TGCAGTGCTTCCGGGACTAGCGGGAGGGCCATGCAGTTCTTC
CSASGTSGRAMQFF
>TRBJ1-4|TRBV6-5|-|-
TGTGCCAGCAGTTACGGGGGCGTGATAGGAAAACTGTTTTTT
CASSYGGVIGKLFF
>TRBJ1-1|TRBV29-1|-|-
TGCAGCGCCGGGGGTCAGGGCGGGGAATGGGACACTGAAGCTTTCTTT
CSAGGQGGEWDTEAFF
>TRBJ2-1|TRBV4-1|-|TRBD1
TGCGCCAGCAGACCTGAACAGGGGCTCAATGAGCAGTTCTTC
CASRPEQGLNEQFF
>TRBJ1-2|TRBV28|-|-
TGTGCCAGCAGTTTAGGGGAGTTTCGGGTTGGCTACACCTTC
CASSLGEFRVGYTF
>TRBJ1-2|TRBV5-6|-|-
TGTGCCAGCAGCTTCACTCCCACAGGGTCGCTCGACTATGGCTACACCTTC
CASSFTPTGSLDYGYTF
>TRBJ1-4|TRBV15|-|-
TGTGCCACCAGCAGAGACAGAGCAGGAGGCGAAAAACTGTTTTTT
CATSRDRAGGEKLFF
>TRBJ2-7|TRBV19|-|TRBD1
TGTGCCAGTAGTATAGAGGCTTTACAGGGGACCCCTTTGTACTTC
CASSIEALQGTPLYF
>TRBJ2-1|TRBV6-5|once|TRBD2
TGTGCCATCAGTTACTCGACTAGCGGGAGGCTTGGCAATGAGCAGTTCTTC
CAISYSTSGRLGNEQFF
>TRBJ2-1|TRBV9|-|-
TGTGCCAGCAGCGCCTCAGGGGAATGGGCCCACAATGAGCAGTTCTTC
CASSASGEWAHNEQFF
>TRBJ1-2|TRBV29-1|-|-
TGCAGCGTTGAAGAACGCGGGATAGGTAACTATGGCTACACCTTC
CSVEERGIGNYGYTF
>TRBJ1-2|TRBV20-1|-|TRBD1
TGCAGTGCTAGAGATCCCGGACAGGGTAACTATGGCTACACCTTC
CSARDPGQGNYGYTF
>TRBJ2-5|TRBV10-3|few|-
TGTGCCATCAGCTCGGTTAGGGGCGAGACCCAGTACTTC
CAISSVRGETQYF
>TRBJ1-2|TRBV7-2|-|-
TGTGCCAGCAGGAAAAGGGACGTAGACTATGGCTACACCTTC
CASRKRDVDYGYTF
>TRBJ1-5|TRBV24-1|-|-
TGTGCCACCAGTGACAATCGACAGGCTAATCAGCCCCAGCATTTT
CATSDNRQANQPQHF
>TRBJ2-1|TRBV7-9|-|TRBD2
TGTGCCAGCAGCTTAGGGAGGGAGGGCCTCTACAATGAGCAGTTCTTC
CASSLGREGLYNEQFF
>TRBJ2-7|TRBV7-2|few|-
TGTGCCAGCAGCTTACAGGTTTCGATACACGAGCAGTACTTC
CASSLQVSIHEQYF
>TRBJ1-2|TRBV20-1|-|-
TGCAGTGCTAGTGCTTTCCCGGATGGCTACACCTTC
CSASAFPDGYTF
>TRBJ2-7|TRBV5-1|-|TRBD2
TGCGCCAGCAGACCGCGGGGGGACTCCTACGAGCAGTACTTC
CASRPRGDSYEQYF
>TRBJ2-6|TRBV20-1|-|-
TGCAGTGCCTACGTAGGGGACTCCAGTAGCTCTGGGGCCAACGTCCTGACTTTC
CSAYVGDSSSSGANVLTF
>TRBJ2-3|TRBV4-3|-|TRBD2
TGCGCCAGCAGCCAAGATCCGGGACTAGCAACCCGGGCTACGCAGTATTTT
CASSQDPGLATRATQYF
>TRBJ2-1|TRBV6-2/TRBV6-3|-|TRBD2
TGTGCCAGCTCTGCCTGGCTAGCGGGAGGTGATGAGCAGTTCTTC
CASSAWLAGGDEQFF
>TRBJ2-7|TRBV15|-|-
TGTGCCACCAGCAGCGCCCACTACAGGGAGCAGTACTTC
CATSSAHYREQYF
>TRBJ2-3|TRBV20-1|-|-
TGCAGCCGGTGGTGGGGAGATACGCAGTATTTT
CSRWWGDTQYF
>TRBJ1-1|TRBV29-1|few|-
TGCAGCGTTGAGTCGGGACACCTGAACACTGAAGCTTTCTTT
CSVESGHLNTEAFF
>TRBJ2-1|TRBV7-2|few|TRBD2
TGTGCCAGCAGCTTTAGGGGCGGACTAGCCTACAATGAGCAGTTCTTC
CASSFRGGLAYNEQFF
>TRBJ2-1|TRBV29-1|once|-
TGCAGCGTTGACCAGGATGAGCAGTTCTTC
CSVDQDEQFF
>TRBJ1-1|TRBV20-1|-|-
TGCAGTGCTAGTTTGGGCGGAAGTGAAGCTTTCTTT
CSASLGGSEAFF
>TRBJ2-3|TRBV5-1|few|-
TGCGCCAGCAGCTTGGACTCCTCTACGCAGTATTTT
CASSLDSSTQYF
>TRBJ2-5|TRBV3-1|-|-
TGTGCCAGCAGCCAAGAGGTGAGGCCTTGGGGAGGAGAGACCCAGTACTTC
CASSQEVRPWGGETQYF
>TRBJ2-1|TRBV7-9|few|TRBD1
TGTGCCAGCAAAGGACAGGGCATGGCGGGGCACTCCTACAATGAGCAGTTCTTC
CASKGQGMAGHSYNEQFF
>TRBJ1-5|TRBV29-1|many|-
TGCAGCGCGGGGGGGGCACTCAATCAGCCCCAGCATTTT
CSAGGALNQPQHF
>TRBJ2-1|TRBV29-1|few|-
TGCAGCGGATTTTCAGGGGTACCCTACAATGAGCAGTTCTTC
CSGFSGVPYNEQFF